This T cell receptor beta chain is drawn from a study of T cell responses to AZD1222 COVID-19 vaccine (dated by TCRdb to the early 2020s). With respect to the entire study: AZD1222 recipients whose second dose came at about 4 weeks and those whose second dose came at about 12 weeks were combined into one group, since spike-specific TCR depth and breadth did not differ between the two schedules. Trial participants were enrolled by age into 18-55, 56-69 and 70-plus year subgroups, with approximately 160, 26 and 62 TCR-sequenced participants respectively. TCR sequencing was performed for over 230 trial participants, of whom around 200 were given two doses of AZD1222 and some 25 were given two doses of MenACWY control vaccine.

Measured from the cysteine to the phenylalanine, the CDR3 is 17 residues long. Only the CDR3 portion is preserved as DNA: 51 bases, with reading frame beginning at the first base. The CDR1 and CDR2 encoded by the germline V gene (reference sequence) are LNHNV and YYDKDF. V and J are trimmed by 4 bases and 5 bases, and the gene matches miss 13 bases of the junction. Broad study findings and their caveats: After two AZD1222 doses, spike-specific TCR breadth and depth were significantly higher than at day 0 and than in MenACWY recipients. Nearly half of unique spike-specific TCRs reportedly recognized epitopes outside regions mutated in the B.1.351 and B.1.1.7 variants. No day 14 peak-response samples were available, so repertoires were characterized only after the peak T cell response. Participants were mostly white British and included more females than males, and it was suggested by the authors that clonal diversity may have been underestimated. Only 5 to 7 AZD1222 recipients were SARS-CoV-2 seropositive at baseline, limiting conclusions about previously exposed vaccinees. The 56-69-year group was small, and its depth increase did not reach significance, likely because of low power. CD4 TCRs associated with the vaccine covered the entire spike protein, and the dominant responses were in regions 160-218 and 743-854.

The time point label corresponds to: baseline before first vaccination. Vaccinee samples came from UK trials COV001 and COV002, including a single-blind randomized controlled phase 2/3 trial of AZD1222 (ChAdOx1 nCoV-19) in healthy adults. For TCRbeta chain sequencing, PBMC samples were collected from trial participants at day 0 and at day 28 after the second dose. The CDR3 regions of human TCRbeta chains were analyzed by immunosequencing. In the authors' own workflow: Repertoire TCRs were checked for matches against a reference library of SARS-CoV-2-specific TCRs that had been generated using the MIRA antigen-specificity platform. Breadth was defined as the fraction of unique TCRs that were SARS-CoV-2-associated, and depth was defined as the fraction of total T cells that were SARS-CoV-2-associated. Using the MIRA data, each spike-specific TCR was mapped to the spike region that the TCR reacts to and placed in a CD4 or CD8 class. Log10-transformed breadth and depth values were compared by one-way ANOVA with Sidak's multiple comparisons tests. TCRdb carries this immuneACCESS record with in-frame sequences only. Its versions omit some clonotypes, under half of them owing to an unresolved V gene in the studies checked, with the rest unexplained. V and J calls and clone size come straight from that table; D and trimming were deduced from the DNA. The sample contains around 150,000 clones, 84% of them found a single time. Jointly, the top ten make up over 4% of the sample.

Worth noting for this clone: Its specific antigen is unknown. Base qualities are missing; no much larger clone stands one base away.

The chain links TRBV15 with TRBJ2-2, and 7 bases in between align with TRBD2. The sample here was peripheral blood, taken on day 0 of AZD1222 vaccination. The clonotype comes from an adult in good health. The CDR3 protein sequence reads: CATSTTSRIGTTGELFF. In nucleotides, the sequence is TGTGCCACCAGCACGACTAGCAGAATAGGGACTACCGGGGAGCTGTTTTTT.